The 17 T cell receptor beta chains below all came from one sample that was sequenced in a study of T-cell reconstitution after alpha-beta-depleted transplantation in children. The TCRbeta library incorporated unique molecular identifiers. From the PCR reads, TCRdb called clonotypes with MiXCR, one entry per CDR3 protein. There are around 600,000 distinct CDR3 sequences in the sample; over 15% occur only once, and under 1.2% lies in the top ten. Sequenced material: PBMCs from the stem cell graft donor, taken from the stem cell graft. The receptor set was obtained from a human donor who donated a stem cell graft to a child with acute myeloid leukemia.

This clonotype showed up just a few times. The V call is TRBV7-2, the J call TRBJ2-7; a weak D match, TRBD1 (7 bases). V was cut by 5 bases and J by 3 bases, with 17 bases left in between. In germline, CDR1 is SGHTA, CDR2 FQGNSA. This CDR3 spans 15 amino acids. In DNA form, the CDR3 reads TGTGCCAGCAGCCGCCGGACAGGAGGGGACTACGAGCAGTACTTC. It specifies CASSRRTGGDYEQYF.

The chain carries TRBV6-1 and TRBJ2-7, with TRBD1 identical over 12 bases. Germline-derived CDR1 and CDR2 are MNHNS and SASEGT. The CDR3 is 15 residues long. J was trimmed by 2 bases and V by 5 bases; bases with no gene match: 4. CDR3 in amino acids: CASSPGQGATYEQYF. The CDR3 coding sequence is TGTGCCAGCAGTCCGGGACAGGGGGCTACCTACGAGCAGTACTTC.

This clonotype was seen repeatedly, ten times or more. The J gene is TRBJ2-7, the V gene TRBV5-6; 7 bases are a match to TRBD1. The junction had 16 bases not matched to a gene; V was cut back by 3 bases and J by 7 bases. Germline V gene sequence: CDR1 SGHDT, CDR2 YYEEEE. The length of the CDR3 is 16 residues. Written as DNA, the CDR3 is TGTGCCAGCAGCTGGGCCGGGACAGCTTACGAAAGGGAGCAGTACGTC. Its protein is CASSWAGTAYEREQYV.

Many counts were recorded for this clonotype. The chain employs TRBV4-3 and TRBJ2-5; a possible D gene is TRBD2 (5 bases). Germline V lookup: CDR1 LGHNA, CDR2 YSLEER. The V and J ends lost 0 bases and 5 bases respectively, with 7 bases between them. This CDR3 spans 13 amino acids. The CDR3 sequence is CASSQDRGETQYF. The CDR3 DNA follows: TGCGCCAGCAGCCAAGATCGAGGGGAGACCCAGTACTTC.

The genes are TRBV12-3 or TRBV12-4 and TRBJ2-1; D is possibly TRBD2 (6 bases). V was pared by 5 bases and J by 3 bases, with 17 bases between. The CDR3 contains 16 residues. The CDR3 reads CASSPPWGVRYNEQFF. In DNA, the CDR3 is TGTGCCAGCAGTCCCCCCTGGGGGGTGCGCTACAATGAGCAGTTCTTC.

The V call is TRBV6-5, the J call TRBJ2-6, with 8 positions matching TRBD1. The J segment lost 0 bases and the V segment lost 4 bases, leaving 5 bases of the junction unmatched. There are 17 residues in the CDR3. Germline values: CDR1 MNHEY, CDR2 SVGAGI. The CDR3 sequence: CASSFRQGSSGANVLTF. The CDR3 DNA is TGTGCCAGCAGTTTCCGACAGGGGAGCTCTGGGGCCAACGTCCTGACTTTC.

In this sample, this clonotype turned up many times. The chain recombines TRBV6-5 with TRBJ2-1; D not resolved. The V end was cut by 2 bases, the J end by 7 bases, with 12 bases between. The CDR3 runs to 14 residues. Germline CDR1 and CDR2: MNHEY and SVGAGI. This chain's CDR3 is CASSYGTVGNEQFF. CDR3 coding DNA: TGTGCCAGCAGTTACGGCACCGTGGGGAATGAGCAGTTCTTC.

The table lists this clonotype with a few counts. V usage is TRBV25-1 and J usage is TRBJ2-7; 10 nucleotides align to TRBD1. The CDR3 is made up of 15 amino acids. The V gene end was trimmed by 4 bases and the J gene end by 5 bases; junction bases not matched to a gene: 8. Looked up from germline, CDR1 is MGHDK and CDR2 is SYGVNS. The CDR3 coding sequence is TGTGCCAGCAGTGCCCGACAGGGGGCTTTCCACGAGCAGTACTTC. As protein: CASSARQGAFHEQYF.

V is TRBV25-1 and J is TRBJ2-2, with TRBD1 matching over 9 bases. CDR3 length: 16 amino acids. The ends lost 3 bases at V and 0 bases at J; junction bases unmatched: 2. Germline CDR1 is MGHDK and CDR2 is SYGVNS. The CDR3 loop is CASSDGTGPNTGELFF. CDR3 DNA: TGTGCCAGCAGTGATGGGACAGGGCCGAACACCGGGGAGCTGTTTTTT. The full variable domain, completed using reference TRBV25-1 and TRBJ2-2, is EADIYQTPRYLVIGTGKKITLECSQTMGHDKMYWYQQDPGMELHLIHYSYGVNSTEKGDLSSESTVSRIRTEHFPLTLESARPSHTSQYLCASSDGTGPNTGELFFGEGSRLTVL.

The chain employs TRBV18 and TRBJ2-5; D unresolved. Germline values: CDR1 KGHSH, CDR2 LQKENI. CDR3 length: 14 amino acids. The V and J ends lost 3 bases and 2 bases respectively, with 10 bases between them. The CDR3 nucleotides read TGTGCCAGCTCACCGCCGACACGGCAAGAGACCCAGTACTTC. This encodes CASSPPTRQETQYF.

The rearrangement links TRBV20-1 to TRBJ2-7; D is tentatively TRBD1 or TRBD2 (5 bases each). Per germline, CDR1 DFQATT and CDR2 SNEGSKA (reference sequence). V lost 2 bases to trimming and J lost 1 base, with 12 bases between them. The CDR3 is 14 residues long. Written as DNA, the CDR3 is TGCAGTGCTAGACGAGGGACCCAGTCCTACGAGCAGTACTTC. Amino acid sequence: CSARRGTQSYEQYF.

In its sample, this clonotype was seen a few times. CDR3 coding DNA: TGCAGTGCCCTAGACCAGCGGGGGGGCTTAAACGAGCAGTACTTC. It translates to CSALDQRGGLNEQYF. This sequence joins TRBV20-1 and TRBJ2-7, with 10 bases lining up with TRBD2. This CDR3 is 15 amino acids long. Germline CDR1 DFQATT, CDR2 SNEGSKA (reference sequence). The J segment lost 5 bases and the V segment lost 6 bases, leaving 13 bases of the junction unmatched.

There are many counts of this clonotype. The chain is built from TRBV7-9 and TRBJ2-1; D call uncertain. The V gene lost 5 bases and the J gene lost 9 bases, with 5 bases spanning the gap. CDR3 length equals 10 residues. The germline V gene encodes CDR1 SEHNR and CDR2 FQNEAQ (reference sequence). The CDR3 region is CASSTSEQFF. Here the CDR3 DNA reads TGTGCCAGCAGCACGAGTGAGCAGTTCTTC.

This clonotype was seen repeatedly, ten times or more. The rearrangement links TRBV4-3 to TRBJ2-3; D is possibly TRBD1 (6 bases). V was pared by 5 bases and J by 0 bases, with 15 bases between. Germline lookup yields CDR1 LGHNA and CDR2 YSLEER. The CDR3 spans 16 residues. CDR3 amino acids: CASSLRTAESTDTQYF. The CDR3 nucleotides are TGCGCCAGCAGCTTACGGACAGCGGAGAGCACAGATACGCAGTATTTT.

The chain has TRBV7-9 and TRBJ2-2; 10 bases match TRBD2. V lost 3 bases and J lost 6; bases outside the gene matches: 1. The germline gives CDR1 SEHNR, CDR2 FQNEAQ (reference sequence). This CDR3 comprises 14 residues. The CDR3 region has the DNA TGTGCCAGCAGCTTGGGACTAGCGTCCGGGGAGCTGTTTTTT. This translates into CASSLGLASGELFF.

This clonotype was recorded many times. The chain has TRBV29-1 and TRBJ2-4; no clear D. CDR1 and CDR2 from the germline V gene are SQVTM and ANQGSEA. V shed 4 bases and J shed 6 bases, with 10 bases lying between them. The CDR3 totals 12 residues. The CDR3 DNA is TGCAGCGTTGTAAAGGGCTCAAACATTCAGTACTTC. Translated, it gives CSVVKGSNIQYF.

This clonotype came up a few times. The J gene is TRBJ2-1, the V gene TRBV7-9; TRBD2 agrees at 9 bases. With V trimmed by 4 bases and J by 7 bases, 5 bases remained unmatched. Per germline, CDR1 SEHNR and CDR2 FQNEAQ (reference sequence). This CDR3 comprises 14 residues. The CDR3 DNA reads TGTGCCAGCAGCTCTGCGGGGGGGCGGAATGAGCAGTTCTTC. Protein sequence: CASSSAGGRNEQFF. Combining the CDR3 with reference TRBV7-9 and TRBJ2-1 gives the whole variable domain DTGVSQNPRHKITKRGQNVTFRCDPISEHNRLYWYRQTLGQGPEFLTYFQNEAQLEKSRLLSDRFSAERPKGSFSTLEIQRTEQGDSAMYLCASSSAGGRNEQFFGPGTRLTVL.